There are a few counts of the clone carrying this T cell receptor beta chain. Its antigen is unknown. Naive CD8 T cells underwent sorting with the CD8+CD4-CCR7+CD45RA+ definition. The sample is drawn from a study of molecular identifiers for immune sequencing clone quantification. Study observations and caveats: Reportedly, one cell's Jurkat TCR RNA was detected within 1,100,000 naive CD8 cells. The sizes of highly expanded clones could be underestimated when identical TCR molecules share a barcode.

Trimming removed 3 bases from V and 6 bases from J, with 14 bases in between. Germline CDR1 and CDR2: MGHRA and YSYEKL. The CDR3 runs 15 residues. With listed TCR primers and previously described methods, bulk TCR libraries were prepared. TCRdb fed the PCR reads into MiXCR, producing one record per CDR3 protein. The sample carries about half a million distinct CDR3 sequences, approximately 25% recorded once. The specimen sequenced was naive CD8+ T cells from blood, with Jurkat cell RNA spiked in. As to subset: FACS-sorted CD8+CD4-CCR7+CD45RA+ naive T cells. The origin of this receptor is a human donor in good health. Some libraries in this study had Jurkat cell RNA spiked in. This chain connects TRBV4-1 to TRBJ2-2, with D possibly being TRBD2 (7 bases). The CDR3 reads CASSHKGGMAGELFF. The CDR3 bases are TGCGCCAGCAGCCACAAGGGGGGGATGGCCGGGGAGCTGTTTTTT.